This T cell receptor beta chain was identified during a study of blood T cell repertoires in COVID-19. Overall study context: Donors in the United States, Italy and Spain gave samples during acute or convalescent COVID-19. Sources were T cells, B-cell-depleted T cells, or PBMCs; the material itself was cDNA or gDNA.

Germline V gene sequence: CDR1 GTSNPN, CDR2 SVGIG (reference sequence). The CDR3 is made up of 14 amino acids. V shed 7 bases and J shed 1 base, with 15 bases lying between them. The repertoire was sequenced with immunoSEQ multiplex PCR; TCRdb's copy has only in-frame clones and lacks some. The table shows 150,000 to 200,000 clones, with 80% to 90% occurring only once. Sequencing input: peripheral blood. This TCR was recovered from a man between 65 and 85 years old with active or convalescent COVID-19. The genes are TRBV30 and TRBJ2-3, with D possibly matching TRBD2 (5 bases). CDR3 in amino acids: CASKAAVRTDTQYF. The CDR3, as DNA: TGTGCCTCGAAGGCAGCGGTTCGCACAGATACGCAGTATTTT.